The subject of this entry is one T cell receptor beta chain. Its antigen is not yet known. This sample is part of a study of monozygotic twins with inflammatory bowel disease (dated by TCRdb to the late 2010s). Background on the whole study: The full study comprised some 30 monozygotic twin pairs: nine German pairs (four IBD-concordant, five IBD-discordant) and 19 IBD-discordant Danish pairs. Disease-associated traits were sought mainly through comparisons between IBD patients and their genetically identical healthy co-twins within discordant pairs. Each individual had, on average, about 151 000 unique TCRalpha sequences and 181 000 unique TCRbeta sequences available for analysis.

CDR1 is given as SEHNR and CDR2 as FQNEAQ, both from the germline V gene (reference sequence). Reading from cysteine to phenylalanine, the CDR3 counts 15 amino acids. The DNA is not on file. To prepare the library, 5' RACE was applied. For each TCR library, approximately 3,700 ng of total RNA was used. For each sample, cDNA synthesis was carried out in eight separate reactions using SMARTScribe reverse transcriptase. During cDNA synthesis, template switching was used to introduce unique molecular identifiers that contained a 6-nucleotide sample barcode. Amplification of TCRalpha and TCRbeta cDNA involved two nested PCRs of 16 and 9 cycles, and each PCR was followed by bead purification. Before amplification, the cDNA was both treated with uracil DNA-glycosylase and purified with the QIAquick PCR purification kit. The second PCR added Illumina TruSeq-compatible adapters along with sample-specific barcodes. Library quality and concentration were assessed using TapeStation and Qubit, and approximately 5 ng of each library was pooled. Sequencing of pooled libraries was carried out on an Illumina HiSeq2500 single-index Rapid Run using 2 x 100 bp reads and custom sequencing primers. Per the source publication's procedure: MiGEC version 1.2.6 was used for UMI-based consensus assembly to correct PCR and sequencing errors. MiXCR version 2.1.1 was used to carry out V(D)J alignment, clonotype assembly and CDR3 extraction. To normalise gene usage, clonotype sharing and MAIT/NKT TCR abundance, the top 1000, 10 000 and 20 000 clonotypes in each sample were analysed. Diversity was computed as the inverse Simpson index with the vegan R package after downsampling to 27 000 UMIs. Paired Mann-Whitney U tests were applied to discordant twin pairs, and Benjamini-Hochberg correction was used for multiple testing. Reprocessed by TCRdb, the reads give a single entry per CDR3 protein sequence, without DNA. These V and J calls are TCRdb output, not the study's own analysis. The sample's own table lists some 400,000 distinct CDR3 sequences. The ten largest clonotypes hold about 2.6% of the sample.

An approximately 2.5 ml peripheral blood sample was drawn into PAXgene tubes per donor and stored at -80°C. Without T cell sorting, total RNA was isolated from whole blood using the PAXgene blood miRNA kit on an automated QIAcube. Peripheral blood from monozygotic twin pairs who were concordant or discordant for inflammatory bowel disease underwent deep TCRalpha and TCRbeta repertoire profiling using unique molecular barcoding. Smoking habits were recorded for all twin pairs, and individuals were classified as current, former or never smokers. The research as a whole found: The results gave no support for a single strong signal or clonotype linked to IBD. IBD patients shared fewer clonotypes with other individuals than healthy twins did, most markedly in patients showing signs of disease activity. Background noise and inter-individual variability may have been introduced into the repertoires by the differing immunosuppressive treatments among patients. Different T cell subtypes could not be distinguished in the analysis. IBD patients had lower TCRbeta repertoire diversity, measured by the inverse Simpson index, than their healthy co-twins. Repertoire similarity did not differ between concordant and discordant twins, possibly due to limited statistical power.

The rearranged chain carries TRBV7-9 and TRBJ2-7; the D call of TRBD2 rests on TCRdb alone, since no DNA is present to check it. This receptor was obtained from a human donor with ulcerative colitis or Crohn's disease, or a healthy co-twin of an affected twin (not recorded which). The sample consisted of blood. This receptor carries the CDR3 CASSLSPGRDYEQYF.